The next 13 T cell receptor beta chains were all read from a single sample in a study of immune evolution from preneoplasia to lung adenocarcinoma. Here immunoSEQ multiplex PCR was the method, and the copy in TCRdb shows in-frame clones only, minus some. This sample has 23,000 or so clones; roughly 80% occur once, and the top ten carry around 5.2%. What was sequenced was FFPE invasive lung adenocarcinoma tissue. These receptors were obtained from a person between 55 and 69 years old with lung adenocarcinoma.

The chain uses TRBV6-6 and TRBJ2-5; 10 bases are a match to TRBD2. The germline V gene encodes CDR1 MNHNY and CDR2 SVGAGI (reference sequence). The CDR3 spans 14 residues. J was trimmed by 9 bases and V by 6 bases; bases with no gene match: 10. Here the CDR3 reads CASSSTPGLASQYF. CDR3 DNA: TGTGCCAGCAGCTCTACTCCGGGACTAGCGTCCCAGTACTTC.

The CDR3 loop is CASSQEGTGGPGELFF. DNA for the CDR3: TGCGCCAGCAGCCAAGAAGGGACAGGAGGGCCCGGGGAGCTGTTTTTT. The chain recombines TRBV4-1 with TRBJ2-2; TRBD1 agrees at 8 bases. Per the germline V gene, CDR1 is MGHRA and CDR2 is YSYEKL. The CDR3 is 16 residues long. V was pared by 0 bases and J by 6 bases, with 6 bases of the junction left unmatched.

This chain uses TRBV6-5 with TRBJ2-1; D ambiguous. This CDR3 is 11 amino acids long. CDR1 and CDR2 from the germline V gene are MNHEY and SVGAGI. V was shortened by 7 bases and J by 8 bases, with 9 bases between the two germline ends. CDR3 protein: CASKRVDEQFF. The CDR3 nucleotides read TGTGCCAGCAAAAGAGTCGATGAGCAGTTCTTC.

This clone was recorded once. V gene TRBV9 combines with J gene TRBJ2-1; TRBD2 matches 10 bases. Trimming took 4 bases from V and 1 from J; bases not matched to a gene: 14. This CDR3 spans 19 amino acids. Germline CDR1 reads SGDLS; CDR2 reads YYNGEE. In nucleotides, the CDR3 is TGTGCCAGCAGCCGGTCCCAAGCGGGAGGGCGTATATCCTACAATGAGCAGTTCTTC. Protein sequence: CASSRSQAGGRISYNEQFF.

J is TRBJ2-7 and V is TRBV19, with 7 bases fitting TRBD2. This CDR3 spans 13 amino acids. Trimming removed 6 bases from V and 2 bases from J; junction bases left unmatched: 4. CDR1 is LNHDA, CDR2 SQIVND, per germline (reference sequence). CDR3 sequence (DNA): TGTGCCAGTAGGTCGGGAGGCACCTACGAGCAGTACTTC. It yields the protein CASRSGGTYEQYF.

Regarding this clone: Other DNA variants within this sample encode the same CDR3. The chain is built from TRBV18 and TRBJ2-5; possible D gene TRBD2, 5 bases. In germline, CDR1 is KGHSH, CDR2 LQKENI. The CDR3 is made up of 12 amino acids. The ends were cut back, 2 bases at V and 5 bases at J, with 6 bases in the middle. CDR3 sequence (DNA): TGTGCCAGCTCACCAAGGAGGGAGACCCAGTACTTC. Amino acids: CASSPRRETQYF.

Remarks on this clone: Within the sample, other DNA sequences also encode this same CDR3. The V and J genes are TRBV2 and TRBJ1-2, with D hard to call. In germline, CDR1 is SNHLY, CDR2 FYNNEI. The V and J ends lost 4 bases and 3 bases respectively, with 3 bases between them. The CDR3 is 11 residues long. The CDR3 nucleotides read TGTGCCAGCAGTGGGCACTATGGCTACACCTTC. It specifies CASSGHYGYTF.

The chain combines TRBV30 with TRBJ2-1; TRBD2 aligns across 7 bases. This CDR3 spans 17 amino acids. Germline V CDR1 and CDR2: GTSNPN, SVGIG (reference sequence). The trim removed 5 bases at V and 3 bases at J, leaving 16 bases unmatched. Here the CDR3 reads CAWSPLGRGRHYNEQFF. In nucleotides, the CDR3 is TGTGCCTGGTCCCCCTTGGGGAGGGGACGGCACTACAATGAGCAGTTCTTC.

A single count supports this clone. This chain joins TRBV5-6 and TRBJ2-3, with 7 bases identical to TRBD1. V trimming: 4 bases; J trimming: 6 bases; junction bases outside the gene matches: 5. This CDR3 comprises 13 residues. Germline CDR1 SGHDT, CDR2 YYEEEE. CDR3 region: CASSRQGRDTQYF. CDR3 nucleotide sequence: TGTGCCAGCAGCAGACAGGGCCGGGATACGCAGTATTTT.

This clone came up once. The sample carries other DNA sequences with the same CDR3. This chain links TRBV5-6 with TRBJ2-5, with 8 nucleotides matching TRBD2. This CDR3 spans 15 amino acids. J was trimmed by 4 bases and V by 0 bases; bases with no gene match: 5. Germline CDR1 SGHDT, CDR2 YYEEEE. CDR3 coding DNA: TGTGCCAGCAGCTTGGGGAGCGGGGGCGCAGAGACCCAGTACTTC. It is translated as CASSLGSGGAETQYF.

This clone was seen more than once but under ten times. The chain is built from TRBV7-9 and TRBJ1-2; 8 bases align to TRBD1. Germline CDR1 SEHNR, CDR2 FQNEAQ (reference sequence). The CDR3 length is 14 residues. Trimming took 7 bases from V and 1 from J; bases not matched to a gene: 5. The CDR3 protein is CASTRQGINYGYTF. CDR3 coding DNA: TGTGCCAGCACCCGACAGGGGATTAACTATGGCTACACCTTC.

The rearrangement joins TRBV6-1 to TRBJ1-2; D gene uncertain. From germline, CDR1 is MNHNS and CDR2 SASEGT. The CDR3 covers 13 residues. Trimming removed 4 bases from V and 7 bases from J, with 13 bases in between. DNA for the CDR3: TGTGCCAGCAGTGGGAACGCCGGAGTTGGCTACACCTTC. Its translation is CASSGNAGVGYTF.

The chain recombines TRBV10-3 with TRBJ2-1; D is possibly TRBD2 (6 bases). Per the germline V gene, CDR1 is ENHRY and CDR2 is SYGVKD. V was pared by 6 bases and J by 8 bases, with 17 bases between. The CDR3 runs to 14 residues. In DNA, the CDR3 is TGTGCCATCAGCCCGCGGGGAATTGTAGATGAGCAGTTCTTC. Translated: CAISPRGIVDEQFF.